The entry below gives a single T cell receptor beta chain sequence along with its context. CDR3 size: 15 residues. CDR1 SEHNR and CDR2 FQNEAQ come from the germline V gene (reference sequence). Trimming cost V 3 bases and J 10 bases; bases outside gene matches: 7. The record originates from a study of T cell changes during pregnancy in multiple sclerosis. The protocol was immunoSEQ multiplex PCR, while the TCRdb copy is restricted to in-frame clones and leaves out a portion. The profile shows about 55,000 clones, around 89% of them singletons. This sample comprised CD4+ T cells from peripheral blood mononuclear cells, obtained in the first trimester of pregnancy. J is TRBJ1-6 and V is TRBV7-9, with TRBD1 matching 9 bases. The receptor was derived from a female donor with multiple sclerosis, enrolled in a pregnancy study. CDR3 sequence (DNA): TGTGCCAGCAGCTTCGGGGACAGGGCGTACTCACCCCTCCACTTT. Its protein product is CASSFGDRAYSPLHF.